The T cell receptor beta chain under discussion was sequenced for a study of blood T cell repertoires in COVID-19. Looking at the study overall: Samples of COVID-19 (acute and convalescent) were obtained from the United States, Italy and Spain.

This CDR3 has 15 residues. The germline gives CDR1 KGHSH, CDR2 LQKENI. Trimming removed 0 bases from V and 15 bases from J; junction bases left unmatched: 11. Profiled with immunoSEQ multiplex PCR; TCRdb holds only in-frame clones, not every one. The data hold approximately 230,000 clones, with just over 85% observed a single time. This receptor was taken from a man aged 35 to 55 who had recovered from COVID-19. The sample comprised PBMCs or T cells enriched from blood (not recorded which). The rearrangement uses TRBV18 and TRBJ1-6; TRBD1 matches 7 bases. As DNA, the CDR3 is TGTGCCAGCTCACCACCGGGGACAGCCAGAATTCTCCTCCACTTT. This codes for CASSPPGTARILLHF.